This T cell receptor beta chain was obtained from a study of T cells in Graves' hyperthyroidism and ophthalmopathy. Exclusion followed for patients with uncontrolled infection, other autoimmune disease, pregnancy or lactation. This clonotype has a handful of counts. TCR beta CDR3 regions were amplified from RNA. TCR CDR3 underwent first-round RT-PCR with the HTBI primer set. Via MiXCR, TCRdb re-called the multiplex PCR reads, giving one row per CDR3 protein. This table holds roughly 100,000 distinct CDR3 sequences, 47% found once. The CDR3 totals 14 residues. Trimming took off 2 bases at V and 2 bases at J, with 9 bases between the two ends. Germline V CDR1 and CDR2: ENHRY, SYGVKD.

The J gene is TRBJ2-5, the V gene TRBV10-3; no clear D gene. The origin of this receptor is a man aged 40-49 years with Graves' hyperthyroidism. Sequences were obtained from blood. The CDR3 region is CAISEPTQQETQYF. The CDR3 DNA is TGTGCCATCAGTGAGCCGACACAACAAGAGACCCAGTACTTC.